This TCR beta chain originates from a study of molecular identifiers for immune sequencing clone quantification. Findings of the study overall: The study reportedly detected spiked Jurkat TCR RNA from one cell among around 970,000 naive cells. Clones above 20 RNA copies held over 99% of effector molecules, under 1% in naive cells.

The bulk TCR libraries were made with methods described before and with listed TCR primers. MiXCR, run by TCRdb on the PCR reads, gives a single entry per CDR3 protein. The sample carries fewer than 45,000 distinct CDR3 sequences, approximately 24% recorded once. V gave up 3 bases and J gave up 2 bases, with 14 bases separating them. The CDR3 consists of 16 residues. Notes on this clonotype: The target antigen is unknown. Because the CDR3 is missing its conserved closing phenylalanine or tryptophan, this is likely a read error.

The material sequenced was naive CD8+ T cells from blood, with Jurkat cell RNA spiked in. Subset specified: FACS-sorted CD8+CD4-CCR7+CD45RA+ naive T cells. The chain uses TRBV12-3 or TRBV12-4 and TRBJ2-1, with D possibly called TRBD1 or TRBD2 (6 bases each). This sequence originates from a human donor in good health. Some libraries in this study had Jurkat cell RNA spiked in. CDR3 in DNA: TGTGCCAGCAGTTTTCGATCCGGGGGCGCCTACAATGAGCAGTTCCTC. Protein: CASSFRSGGAYNEQFL.